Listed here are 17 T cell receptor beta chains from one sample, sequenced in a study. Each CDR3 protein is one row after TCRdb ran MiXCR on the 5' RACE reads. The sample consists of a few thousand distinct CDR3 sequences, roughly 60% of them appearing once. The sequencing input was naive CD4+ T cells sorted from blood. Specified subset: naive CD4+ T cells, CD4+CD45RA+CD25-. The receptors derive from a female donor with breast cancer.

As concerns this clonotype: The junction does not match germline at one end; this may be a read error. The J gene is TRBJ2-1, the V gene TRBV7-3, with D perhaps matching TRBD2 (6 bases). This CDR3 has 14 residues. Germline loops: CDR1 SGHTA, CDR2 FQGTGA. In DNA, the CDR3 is TGTGCCAGCAGCTTATCTCCGGGGGTAAATGGGCAGTTCTTC. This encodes CASSLSPGVNGQFF.

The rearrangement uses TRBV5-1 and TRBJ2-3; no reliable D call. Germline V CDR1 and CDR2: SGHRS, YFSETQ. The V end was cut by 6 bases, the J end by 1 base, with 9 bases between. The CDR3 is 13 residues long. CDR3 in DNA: TGCGCCAGCACCATAACAGGCACAGATACGCAGTATTTT. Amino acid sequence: CASTITGTDTQYF.

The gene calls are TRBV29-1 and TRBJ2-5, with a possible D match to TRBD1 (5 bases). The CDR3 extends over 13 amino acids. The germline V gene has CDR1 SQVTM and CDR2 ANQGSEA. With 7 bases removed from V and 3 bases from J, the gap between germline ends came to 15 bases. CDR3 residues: CSAVRQREETQYF. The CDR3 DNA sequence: TGCAGCGCCGTGCGACAGCGAGAAGAGACCCAGTACTTC.

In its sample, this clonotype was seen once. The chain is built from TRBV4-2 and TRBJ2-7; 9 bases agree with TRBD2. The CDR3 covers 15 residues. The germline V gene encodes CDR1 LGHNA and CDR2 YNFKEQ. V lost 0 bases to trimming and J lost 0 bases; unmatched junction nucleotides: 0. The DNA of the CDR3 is TGTGCCAGCAGCCAAGAGACTAGCGGCTCCTACGAGCAGTACTTC. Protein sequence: CASSQETSGSYEQYF.

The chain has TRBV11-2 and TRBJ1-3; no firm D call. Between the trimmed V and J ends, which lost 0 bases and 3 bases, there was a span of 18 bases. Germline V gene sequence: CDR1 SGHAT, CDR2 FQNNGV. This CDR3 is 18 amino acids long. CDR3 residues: CASSLERVGSTSGNTIYF. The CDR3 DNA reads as TGTGCCAGCAGCTTAGAAAGGGTCGGCTCTACAAGTGGAAACACCATATATTTT.

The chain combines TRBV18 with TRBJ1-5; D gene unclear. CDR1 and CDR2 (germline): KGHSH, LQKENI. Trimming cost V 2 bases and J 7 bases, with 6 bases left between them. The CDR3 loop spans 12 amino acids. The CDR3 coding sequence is TGTGCCAGCTCACCAGGGGAACAGCCCCAGCATTTT. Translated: CASSPGEQPQHF. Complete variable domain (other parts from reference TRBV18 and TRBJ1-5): NAGVMQNPRHLVRRRGQEARLRCSPMKGHSHVYWYRQLPEEGLKFMVYLQKENIIDESGMPKERFSAEFPKEGPSILRIQQVVRGDSAAYFCASSPGEQPQHFGDGTRLSIL.

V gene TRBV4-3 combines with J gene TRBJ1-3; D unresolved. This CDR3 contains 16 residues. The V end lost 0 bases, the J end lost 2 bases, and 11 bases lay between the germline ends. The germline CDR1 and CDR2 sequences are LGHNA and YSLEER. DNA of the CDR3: TGCGCCAGCAGCCAAGATCGACGTGTACCTGGAAACACCATATATTTT. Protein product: CASSQDRRVPGNTIYF.

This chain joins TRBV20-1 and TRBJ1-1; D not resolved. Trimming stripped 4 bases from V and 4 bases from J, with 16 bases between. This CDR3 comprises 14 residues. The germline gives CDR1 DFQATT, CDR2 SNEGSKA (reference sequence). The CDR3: CSAKLVGGPTEAFF. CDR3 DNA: TGCAGTGCTAAACTAGTAGGCGGCCCCACTGAAGCTTTCTTT.

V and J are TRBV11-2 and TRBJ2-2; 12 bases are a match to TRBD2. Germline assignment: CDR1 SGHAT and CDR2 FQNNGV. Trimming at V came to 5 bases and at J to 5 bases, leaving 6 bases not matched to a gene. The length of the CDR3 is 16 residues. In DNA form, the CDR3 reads TGTGCCAGCAGCAGTGGACTAGCGGGAAGAACCGGGGAGCTGTTTTTT. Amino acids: CASSSGLAGRTGELFF.

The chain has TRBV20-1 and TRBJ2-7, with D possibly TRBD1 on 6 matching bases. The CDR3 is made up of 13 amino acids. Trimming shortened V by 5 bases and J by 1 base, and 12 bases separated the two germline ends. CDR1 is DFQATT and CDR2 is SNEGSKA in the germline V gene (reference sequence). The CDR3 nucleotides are TGCAGTGCTCCGGACAGCATATCCTACGAGCAGTACTTC. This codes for CSAPDSISYEQYF.

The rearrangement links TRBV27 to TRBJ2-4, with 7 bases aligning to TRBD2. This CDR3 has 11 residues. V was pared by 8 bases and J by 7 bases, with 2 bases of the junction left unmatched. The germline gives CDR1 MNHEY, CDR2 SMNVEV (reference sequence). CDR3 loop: CASGGVNIQYF. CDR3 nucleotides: TGTGCCAGCGGGGGGGTTAACATTCAGTACTTC.

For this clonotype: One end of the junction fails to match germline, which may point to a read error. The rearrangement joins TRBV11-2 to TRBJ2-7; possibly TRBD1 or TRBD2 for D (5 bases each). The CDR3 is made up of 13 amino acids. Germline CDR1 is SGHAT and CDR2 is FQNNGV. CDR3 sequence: CASSLTRGSEQYF. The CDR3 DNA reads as TGTGCCAGCAGCTTAACCCGGGGCTCCGAGCAGTATTTC.

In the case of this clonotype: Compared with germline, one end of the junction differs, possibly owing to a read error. In DNA form, the CDR3 reads TGCGGGAGGGCTTGGTACAATGAGCAGTTCTTC. This encodes CGRAWYNEQFF. This chain joins TRBV6-2 or TRBV6-3 and TRBJ2-1, with 8 bases matching TRBD2. Per germline, CDR1 MNHEY and CDR2 SVGEGT. The CDR3 extends over 11 amino acids.

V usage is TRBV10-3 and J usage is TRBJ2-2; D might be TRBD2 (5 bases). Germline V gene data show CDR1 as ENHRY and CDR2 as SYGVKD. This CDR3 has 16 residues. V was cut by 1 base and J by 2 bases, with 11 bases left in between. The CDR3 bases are TGTGCCATCAGTGAGTTTTACGGACTCAACACCGGGGAGCTGTTTTTT. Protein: CAISEFYGLNTGELFF.

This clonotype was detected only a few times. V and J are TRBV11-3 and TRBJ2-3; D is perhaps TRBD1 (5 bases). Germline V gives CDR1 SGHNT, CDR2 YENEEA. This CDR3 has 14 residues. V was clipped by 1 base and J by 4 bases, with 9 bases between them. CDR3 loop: CASSLGQGSDTQYF. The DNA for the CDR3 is TGTGCCAGCAGCTTAGGGCAGGGCTCAGATACGCAGTATTTT.

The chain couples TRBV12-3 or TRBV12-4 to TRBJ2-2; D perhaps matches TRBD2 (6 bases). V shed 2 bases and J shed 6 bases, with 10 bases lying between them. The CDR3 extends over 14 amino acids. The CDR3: CASSLSGVSGELFF. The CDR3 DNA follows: TGTGCCAGCAGTTTATCGGGAGTTTCCGGGGAGCTGTTTTTT.

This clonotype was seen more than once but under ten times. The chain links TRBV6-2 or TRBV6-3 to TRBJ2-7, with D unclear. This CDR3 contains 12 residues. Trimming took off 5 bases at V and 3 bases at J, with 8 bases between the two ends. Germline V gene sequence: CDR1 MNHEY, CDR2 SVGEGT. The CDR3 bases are TGTGCCAGCAGTAGGGCCAGCTACGAGCAGTACTTC. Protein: CASSRASYEQYF.